This T cell receptor (beta chain) appears in the sequencing data of a study of shared clonotypes between healthy human individuals. General study findings and limits: Sorted-subset samples were not fully sequenced, rarefaction indicated. Only a few donors were included, so the genetic and exposure-history diversity represented was limited.

Germline V lookup: CDR1 SGHTA, CDR2 FQGNSA. This CDR3 is built from 15 residues. After removal of 5 bases from V and 3 bases from J, the junction contained 8 bases not matched to a gene. How the authors handled the data: Filtering differed for immunoSEQ, which gave only junction sequences without quality scores. This table comes from immunoSEQ multiplex PCR, and its TCRdb copy is limited to in-frame clones, with some not included. The V and J calls and the clone size are those of that table, but D and trimming were determined from the DNA. The sample records millions of clones, roughly 96% being singletons. As concerns this clone: Its antigen is not known.

This sequence originates from a man aged 18 to 30 in good health. Specimen: naive CD4+ T cells sorted from blood. Noted subset: CD45RA+ positively selected. This sequence joins TRBV7-2 and TRBJ1-2, with 8 bases lining up with TRBD1. The CDR3 loop reads CASSPAQGVDYGYTF. In DNA, the CDR3 is TGTGCCAGCAGCCCCGCACAGGGGGTGGACTATGGCTACACCTTC.